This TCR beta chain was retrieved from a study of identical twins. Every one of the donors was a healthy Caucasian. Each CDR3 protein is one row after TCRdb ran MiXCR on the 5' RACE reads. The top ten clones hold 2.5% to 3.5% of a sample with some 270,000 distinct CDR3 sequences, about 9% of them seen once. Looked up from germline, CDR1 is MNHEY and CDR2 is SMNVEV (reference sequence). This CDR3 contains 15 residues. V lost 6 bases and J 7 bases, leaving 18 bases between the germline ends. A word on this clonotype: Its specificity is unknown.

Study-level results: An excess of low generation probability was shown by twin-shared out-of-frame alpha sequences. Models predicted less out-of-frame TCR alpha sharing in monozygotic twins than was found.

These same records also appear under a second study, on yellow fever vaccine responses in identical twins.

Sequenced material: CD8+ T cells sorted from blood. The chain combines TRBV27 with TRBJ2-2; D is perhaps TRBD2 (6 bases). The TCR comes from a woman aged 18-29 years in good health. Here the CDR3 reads CASSLSGEGSGELFF. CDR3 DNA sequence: TGTGCCAGCAGCCTCTCGGGGGAAGGTAGCGGGGAGCTGTTTTTT.